In this sample, the clone carrying this TCR beta chain turned up many times. What it binds is unknown. The sample is drawn from a study of T cells after yellow fever vaccination. The study, taken as a whole, reports: Clones that expanded after primary vaccination mostly reappeared after the booster (96% CD4, 88% CD8).

As TCR cDNA was made by 5'RACE template switching, a universal primer site and UMIs were added. TCRdb re-called the 5' RACE reads through MiXCR, storing one row per CDR3 protein. The repertoire consists of hundreds of thousands of distinct CDR3 sequences, with roughly 6.1% occurring once and the leading ten covering approximately 15%. Trimming took off 4 bases at V and 2 bases at J, with 15 bases between the two ends. CDR3 length: 16 residues. Germline CDR1 and CDR2: LGHNA and YSLEER. Sample: PBMCs, taken 5 days after the yellow fever booster vaccination. The J gene is TRBJ2-1, the V gene TRBV4-3; D is perhaps TRBD1 (5 bases). The sequence derives from a man aged 30-40 years who received the YFV17D yellow fever vaccine. Here the CDR3 reads CASSPRAQGAYNEQFF. For the CDR3, the DNA is TGCGCCAGCAGCCCCCGGGCACAAGGGGCCTACAATGAGCAGTTCTTC.